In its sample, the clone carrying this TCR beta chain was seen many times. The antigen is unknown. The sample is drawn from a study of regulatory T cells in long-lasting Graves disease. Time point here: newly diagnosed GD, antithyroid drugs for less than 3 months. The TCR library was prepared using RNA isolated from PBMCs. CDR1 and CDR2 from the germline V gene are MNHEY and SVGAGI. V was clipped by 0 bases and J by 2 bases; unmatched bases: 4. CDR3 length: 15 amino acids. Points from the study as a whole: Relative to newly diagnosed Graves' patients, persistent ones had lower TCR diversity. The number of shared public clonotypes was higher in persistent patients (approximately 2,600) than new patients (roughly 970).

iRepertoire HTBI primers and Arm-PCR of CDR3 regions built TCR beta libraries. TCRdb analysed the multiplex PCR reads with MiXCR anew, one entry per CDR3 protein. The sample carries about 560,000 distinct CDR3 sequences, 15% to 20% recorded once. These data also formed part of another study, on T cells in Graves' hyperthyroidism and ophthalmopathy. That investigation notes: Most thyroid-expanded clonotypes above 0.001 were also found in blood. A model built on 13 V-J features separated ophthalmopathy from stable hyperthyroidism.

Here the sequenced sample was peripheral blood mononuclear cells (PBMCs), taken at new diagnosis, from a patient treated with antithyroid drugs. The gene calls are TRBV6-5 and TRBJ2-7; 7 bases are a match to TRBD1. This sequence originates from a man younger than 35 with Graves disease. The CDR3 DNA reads TGTGCCAGCAGTTACTCCGGGACAGCAACCTACGAGCAGTACTTC. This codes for CASSYSGTATYEQYF.